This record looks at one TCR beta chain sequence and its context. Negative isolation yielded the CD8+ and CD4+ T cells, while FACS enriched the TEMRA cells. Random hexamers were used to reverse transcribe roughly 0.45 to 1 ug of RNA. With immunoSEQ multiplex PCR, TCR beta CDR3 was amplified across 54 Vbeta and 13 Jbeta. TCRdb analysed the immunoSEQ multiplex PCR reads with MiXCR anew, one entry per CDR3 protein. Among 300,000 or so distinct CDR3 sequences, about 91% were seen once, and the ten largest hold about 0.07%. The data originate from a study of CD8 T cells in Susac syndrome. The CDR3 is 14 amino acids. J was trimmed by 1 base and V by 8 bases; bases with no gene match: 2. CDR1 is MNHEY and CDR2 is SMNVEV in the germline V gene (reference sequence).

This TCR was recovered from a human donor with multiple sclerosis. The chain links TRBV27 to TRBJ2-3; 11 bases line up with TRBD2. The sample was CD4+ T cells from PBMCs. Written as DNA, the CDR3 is TGTGCCAGCGGGGGACTAGCGGGCACAGATACGCAGTATTTT. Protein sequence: CASGGLAGTDTQYF.